This T cell receptor (beta chain) was identified during a study of shared clonotypes between healthy human individuals. The overall study: Researchers assigned three CD4 naive, three CD4 memory, two CD8 naive and one CD8 memory plate to each donor.

Study-wide results and caveats: What naive subsets generally showed was a larger estimated richness than memory subsets showed.

Germline V CDR1 and CDR2: SGHVS, FQNEAQ. The CDR3 is 16 amino acids. V shed 1 base and J shed 0 bases, with 10 bases lying between them. Naive-designated CD8 cells lacked CD45RO, were positively enriched for CCR7, and omitted terminally differentiated effector memory CD45RA+ cells. Only Caucasian adults living in Nashville, Tennessee served as donors. Method: immunoSEQ multiplex PCR; TCRdb's copy keeps in-frame clones and lacks some. The sample consists of about 820,000 clones, 85% to 95% of them appearing once. On this clone: Its antigen is not known.

The sequencing sample was made of naive CD8+ T cells sorted from blood. This chain connects TRBV7-8 to TRBJ2-1; D ambiguous. This sequence originates from a man under 40 in good health. DNA of the CDR3: TGTGCCAGCAGCTTAGGAACGGAGAGCTCCTACAATGAGCAGTTCTTC. Residues: CASSLGTESSYNEQFF.